This T cell receptor beta chain derives from a study of shared clonotypes between healthy human individuals. This clone was seen once. V was pared by 2 bases and J by 7 bases, with 7 bases of the junction left unmatched. Germline V gene sequence: CDR1 SGDLS, CDR2 YYNGEE. This CDR3 is 15 amino acids long. Assay used: immunoSEQ multiplex PCR; TCRdb lists only in-frame clones, some missing. The repertoire includes 1.6 million or so clones, 95% to 97% of them detected once, and over 1% sits in the top ten. The clonotype was recovered from a man aged 30 to 45 in good health. The sequencing sample was made of naive CD4+ T cells sorted from blood. Documented subset: CD45RA+ positively selected. This chain joins TRBV9 and TRBJ2-1; 9 positions match TRBD2. The CDR3 region has the DNA TGTGCCAGCAGCGTTTTGCGGGAGGGGATGAATGAGCAGTTCTTC. Protein: CASSVLREGMNEQFF.